This TCR beta chain was sequenced during a study of brain metastases from non-small cell lung cancer. This clone occurred once. Its specificity is not known. Assay used: immunoSEQ multiplex PCR; TCRdb lists only in-frame clones, some missing. The table lists 1,500 to 2,000 clones, approximately 93% of them singletons. The CDR3 extends over 14 amino acids. The germline CDR1 and CDR2 sequences are SGDLS and YYNGEE. Trimming took 5 bases from V and 2 from J, leaving 12 bases between them. Notes on the study in general: Fewer infiltrating T cells were found in brain metastases than primaries.

The chain carries TRBV9 and TRBJ2-3, with D maybe TRBD2 (6 bases). The sequencing input was tissue from a brain metastasis. This clonotype was obtained from a donor at least 40 years old with non-small cell lung cancer. The CDR3 DNA reads TGTGCCAGCAGTCGGGACTTAAACACAGATACGCAGTATTTT. This encodes CASSRDLNTDTQYF.